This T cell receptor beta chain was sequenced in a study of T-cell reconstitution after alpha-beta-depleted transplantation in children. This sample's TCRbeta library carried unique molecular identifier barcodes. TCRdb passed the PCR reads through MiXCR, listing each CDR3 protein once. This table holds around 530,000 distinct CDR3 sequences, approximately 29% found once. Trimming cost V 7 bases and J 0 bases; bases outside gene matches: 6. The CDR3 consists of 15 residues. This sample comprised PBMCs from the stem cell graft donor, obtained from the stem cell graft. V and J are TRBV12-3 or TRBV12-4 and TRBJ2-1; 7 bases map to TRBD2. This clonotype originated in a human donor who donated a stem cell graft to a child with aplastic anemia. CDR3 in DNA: TGTGCCAGCAACGGACTAGGCGGCTCCTACAATGAGCAGTTCTTC. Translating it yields CASNGLGGSYNEQFF.